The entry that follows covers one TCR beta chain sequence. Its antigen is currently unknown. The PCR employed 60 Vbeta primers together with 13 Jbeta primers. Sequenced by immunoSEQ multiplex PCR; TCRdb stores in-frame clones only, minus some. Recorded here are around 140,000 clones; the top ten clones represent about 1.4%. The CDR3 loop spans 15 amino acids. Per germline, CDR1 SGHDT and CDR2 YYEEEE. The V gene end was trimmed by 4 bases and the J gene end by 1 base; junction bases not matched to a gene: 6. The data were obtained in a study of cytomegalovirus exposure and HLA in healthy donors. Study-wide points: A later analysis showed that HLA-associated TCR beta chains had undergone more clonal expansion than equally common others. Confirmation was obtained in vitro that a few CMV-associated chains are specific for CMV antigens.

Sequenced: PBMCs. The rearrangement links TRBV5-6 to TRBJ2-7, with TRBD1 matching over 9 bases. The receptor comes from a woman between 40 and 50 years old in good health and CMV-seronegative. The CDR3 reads CASSDGTGSSYEQYF. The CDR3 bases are TGTGCCAGCAGCGACGGGACAGGGAGTTCCTACGAGCAGTACTTC.